This T cell receptor (beta chain) appears in the sequencing data of a study of spatial heterogeneity in lung cancer. Whole-study context: Within tumor regions, the number of TCR transcripts tracked closely with a T cell module score obtained from matched bulk RNA-seq. Combinations of a unique TCR and a UMI were tallied in raw reads, and on average each appeared more than ten times.

Comment on this clonotype: The antigen is unknown.

Findings of the study overall: Expanded alpha and beta TCR counts within tumors tracked tumor mutation counts.

Indicated time point: sample taken at primary tumor resection. TCRdb processed the 5' RACE reads anew with MiXCR; each CDR3 protein has one entry. This table holds 1,500 to 2,000 distinct CDR3 sequences, 5.2% found once. The CDR3 is made up of 13 amino acids. Germline V gives CDR1 SNHLY, CDR2 FYNNEI. With 5 bases removed from V and 2 bases from J, the gap between germline ends came to 9 bases. This chain uses TRBV2 with TRBJ1-1; tentatively, D is TRBD1 (6 bases). The source is a male donor with early-stage non-small cell lung cancer. The sample here was lung tumor tissue, taken at surgery. The CDR3 loop reads CASSKDSNTEAFF. As DNA, the CDR3 is TGTGCCAGCAGTAAGGACAGCAACACTGAAGCTTTCTTT.